One sample yielded the 27 T cell receptor beta chains listed below, sequenced in a study of CD4+ T cells in melanoma. Some clones are missing from TCRdb's copy, which holds only in-frame ones; the method was immunoSEQ multiplex PCR. The sample records thousands of clones, approximately 60% being singletons. The sequenced sample consisted of cells from a culture (not recorded whether cultured in vitro). The receptors come from a human donor with melanoma.

The genes are TRBV13 and TRBJ2-7; D is uncertain. Trimming shortened V by 0 bases and J by 0 bases, and 15 bases separated the two germline ends. Germline lookup yields CDR1 PRHDT and CDR2 FYEKMQ (reference sequence). The CDR3 totals 17 residues. In DNA form, the CDR3 reads TGTGCCAGCAGCTTAGGCCCCAACAGAGCCAGCTCCTACGAGCAGTACTTC. It encodes CASSLGPNRASSYEQYF. Combining the CDR3 with reference TRBV13 and TRBJ2-7 gives the whole variable domain AAGVIQSPRHLIKEKRETATLKCYPIPRHDTVYWYQQGPGQDPQFLISFYEKMQSDKGSIPDRFSAQQFSDYHSELNMSSLELGDSALYFCASSLGPNRASSYEQYFGPGTRLTVT.

This sequence joins TRBV28 and TRBJ2-7; 7 bases line up with TRBD1. CDR3 length equals 14 residues. V lost 6 bases, J lost 2 bases, and 7 bases stayed unmatched. CDR1 and CDR2 from the germline V gene are MDHEN and SYDVKM. The CDR3 DNA sequence: TGTGCCAGCAGCCCCCTAGGGGGCCCCTACGAGCAGTACTTC. Amino acids: CASSPLGGPYEQYF.

This chain connects TRBV6-5 to TRBJ1-2; 9 bases are shared with TRBD1. The junction had 5 bases not matched to a gene; V was cut back by 3 bases and J by 6 bases. The CDR3 is 14 residues long. Per germline, CDR1 MNHEY and CDR2 SVGAGI. The CDR3 sequence: CASSYTGGLDGYTF. The CDR3, as DNA: TGTGCCAGCAGTTATACAGGGGGCTTAGATGGCTACACCTTC.

This chain connects TRBV18 to TRBJ2-7; D possibly corresponds to TRBD1 (5 bases). Germline V gene sequence: CDR1 KGHSH, CDR2 LQKENI. Trimming left V 8 bases short and J 2 bases short, with 16 bases between. CDR3 length: 14 amino acids. CDR3 sequence: CASSLGQPPYEQYF. CDR3 nucleotides: TGTGCCAGCAGTTTGGGGCAGCCGCCCTACGAGCAGTACTTC.

This CDR3 reads CASSSRGGQEKLFF. CDR3 bases: TGTGCCAGCAGCTCCAGGGGCGGGCAGGAAAAACTGTTTTTT. The V call is TRBV7-9, the J call TRBJ1-4; possible D gene TRBD1, 6 bases. V lost 4 bases to trimming and J lost 8 bases, with 14 bases between them. CDR3 length: 14 residues. The germline gives CDR1 SEHNR, CDR2 FQNEAQ (reference sequence).

This clone is large. V gene TRBV27 combines with J gene TRBJ2-1; D unclear. The CDR3 sequence is 13 residues long. CDR1 MNHEY and CDR2 SMNVEV come from the germline V gene (reference sequence). V was trimmed by 2 bases and J by 0 bases, leaving 2 bases between them. Written as DNA, the CDR3 is TGTGCCAGCAGTTTAGTCTCCTACAATGAGCAGTTCTTC. It is translated as CASSLVSYNEQFF.

This chain links TRBV7-8 with TRBJ2-7; D is unclear. Trimming cost V 0 bases and J 6 bases, with 12 bases left between them. The CDR3 covers 14 residues. Germline V gives CDR1 SGHVS, CDR2 FQNEAQ. CDR3 coding DNA: TGTGCCAGCAGCTTAGCCTCGGTCCGTGGCGAGCAGTACTTC. Its protein is CASSLASVRGEQYF.

The chain has TRBV5-1 and TRBJ2-3; possibly TRBD1 for D (5 bases). Germline V gives CDR1 SGHRS, CDR2 YFSETQ. This CDR3 contains 16 residues. Trimming took 0 bases from V and 4 from J, leaving 15 bases between them. This CDR3 reads CASSLEVRDVADTQYF. CDR3 nucleotides: TGCGCCAGCAGCTTGGAGGTCAGGGATGTGGCAGATACGCAGTATTTT.

In this sample, this clone turned up a few times. The chain joins TRBV7-9 to TRBJ1-5; 10 bases fit TRBD1. The V gene end was trimmed by 0 bases and the J gene end by 6 bases; junction bases not matched to a gene: 5. CDR3 length: 16 residues. CDR1 and CDR2 from the germline V gene are SEHNR and FQNEAQ (reference sequence). The CDR3 DNA reads TGTGCCAGCAGCTTAGCGGTGACAGGGGGCAGTCAGCCCCAGCATTTT. This gives the protein CASSLAVTGGSQPQHF.

The V call is TRBV6-5, the J call TRBJ2-3; TRBD1 matches at 9 bases. Unmatched junction bases numbered 6, after V lost 7 bases and J lost 4 bases. The CDR3 runs 14 residues. Germline-derived CDR1 and CDR2 are MNHEY and SVGAGI. In DNA, the CDR3 is TGTGCCAGCACCCCGGGGACAGGGCCAGATACGCAGTATTTT. Translation: CASTPGTGPDTQYF.

The chain links TRBV18 to TRBJ1-6; D not resolved. The V and J ends lost 3 bases and 2 bases respectively, with 5 bases between them. Germline V lookup: CDR1 KGHSH, CDR2 LQKENI. This CDR3 contains 14 residues. CDR3 in DNA: TGTGCCAGCTCACCTCTCACCTATAATTCACCCCTCCACTTT. Its protein is CASSPLTYNSPLHF.

The chain has TRBV6-5 and TRBJ1-2; D not resolved. The length of the CDR3 is 12 residues. Between the trimmed V and J ends, which lost 7 bases and 3 bases, there was a span of 9 bases. Germline CDR1 is MNHEY and CDR2 is SVGAGI. The CDR3 loop is CASINGDYGYTF. The DNA for the CDR3 is TGTGCCAGCATCAATGGGGACTATGGCTACACCTTC.

In its sample, this clone ranks as medium-sized (0.01 to 0.1%). The chain recombines TRBV6-5 with TRBJ1-4; D not resolved. This CDR3 has 15 amino acids. V was clipped by 7 bases and J by 0 bases, with 12 bases between them. Germline CDR1 and CDR2: MNHEY and SVGAGI. Here the CDR3 reads CASKSTGATNEKLFF. The CDR3 DNA follows: TGTGCCAGCAAATCAACGGGAGCAACTAATGAAAAACTGTTTTTT.

The rearrangement links TRBV2 to TRBJ1-1; the D is unclear. CDR3 size: 13 residues. The germline V and J ends were trimmed by 5 bases and 4 bases, with 11 bases remaining between them. Germline CDR1 and CDR2: SNHLY and FYNNEI. CDR3 sequence: CASSKVVSTEAFF. CDR3 DNA: TGTGCCAGCAGTAAGGTTGTGAGCACTGAAGCTTTCTTT. Looking up the rest from reference TRBV2 and TRBJ1-1 gives the full variable domain: EPEVTQTPSHQVTQMGQEVILRCVPISNHLYFYWYRQILGQKVEFLVSFYNNEISEKSEIFDDQFSVERPDGSNFTLKIRSTKLEDSAMYFCASSKVVSTEAFFGQGTRLTVV.

This clone was counted between two and nine times. The V call is TRBV7-9, the J call TRBJ2-7; D might be TRBD1 (5 bases). This CDR3 region has 15 residues. Germline CDR1 is SEHNR and CDR2 is FQNEAQ (reference sequence). With 3 bases removed from V and 2 bases from J, the gap between germline ends came to 14 bases. CDR3 sequence reads: CASSFLIRGTYEQYF. In DNA, the CDR3 is TGTGCCAGCAGCTTCTTAATAAGGGGAACCTACGAGCAGTACTTC.

This clone is medium-sized (0.01 to 0.1%) in the sample. The chain couples TRBV21-1 to TRBJ2-7; the table's D call, TRBD2, was not checked against the DNA. TRBV21-1 is a known pseudogene. The CDR3 has 16 amino acids. The CDR3 sequence is CASGRGLGIIRYEQYF. For the CDR3, the DNA is TGTGCCAGCGGCCGGGGGTTGGGGATTATTCGCTACGAGCAGTACTTC.

The V and J genes are TRBV9 and TRBJ2-1; D is unclear. V lost 0 bases, J lost 0 bases, and 7 bases lay in between. This CDR3 is 15 amino acids long. Germline V gene lookup returns CDR1 SGDLS and CDR2 YYNGEE. CDR3 sequence reads: CASSVEWGSYNEQFF. Written as DNA, the CDR3 is TGTGCCAGCAGCGTAGAGTGGGGCTCCTACAATGAGCAGTTCTTC. The full variable domain, completed using reference TRBV9 and TRBJ2-1, is DSGVTQTPKHLITATGQRVTLRCSPRSGDLSVYWYQQSLDQGLQFLIQYYNGEERAKGNILERFSAQQFPDLHSELNLSSLELGDSALYFCASSVEWGSYNEQFFGPGTRLTVL.

Judged by abundance, this clone is medium-sized (0.01 to 0.1%). The gene calls are TRBV5-1 and TRBJ1-3; tentative D call: TRBD1 (5 bases). Germline CDR1 reads SGHRS; CDR2 reads YFSETQ. This CDR3 has 17 amino acids. V was pared by 0 bases and J by 2 bases, with 15 bases between. In nucleotides, the CDR3 is TGCGCCAGCAGCTTGGTGGGAGACAGATCAGCTGGAAACACCATATATTTT. Its translation is CASSLVGDRSAGNTIYF.

This clone occurred a few times. The V call is TRBV5-5, the J call TRBJ1-6; TRBD1 matches 7 bases. This CDR3 has 14 residues. Germline CDR1 is SGHKS and CDR2 is YYEKEE (reference sequence). V shed 2 bases and J 7 bases; nucleotides not matched to a gene: 3. CDR3 in DNA: TGTGCCAGCAGCTTTGACAGGGAGAATTCACCCCTCCACTTT. Translating it yields CASSFDRENSPLHF.

Concerning this clone itself: Mismatch with germline at one junction end may stem from a read error. The chain employs TRBV7-7 and TRBJ2-7, with TRBD1 matching over 11 bases. CDR1 and CDR2 from the germline V gene are SSHAT and FNYEAQ (reference sequence). This CDR3 contains 13 residues. CDR3: CASSLGQGAEQYF. The CDR3 region has the DNA TGTGCTAGCAGCTTAGGACAGGGGGCCGAGCAGTACTTC.

The chain has TRBV30 and TRBJ2-3; D is tentatively TRBD1 or TRBD2 (5 bases each). The CDR3 length is 14 residues. CDR1 GTSNPN and CDR2 SVGIG come from the germline V gene (reference sequence). Trimming removed 0 bases from V and 4 bases from J, with 11 bases in between. The CDR3 loop is CAWSVGQGADTQYF. The CDR3 nucleotides are TGTGCCTGGAGTGTCGGGCAGGGAGCAGATACGCAGTATTTT.

The CDR3 is CASRGGQGIYNEQFF. For the CDR3, the DNA is TGTGCCAGCAGAGGGGGACAGGGGATTTACAATGAGCAGTTCTTC. V usage is TRBV6-1 and J usage is TRBJ2-1, with 10 bases fitting TRBD1. CDR1 is MNHNS, CDR2 SASEGT, per germline. The CDR3 is made up of 15 amino acids. Trimming cost V 6 bases and J 4 bases; bases outside gene matches: 6.

This chain joins TRBV19 and TRBJ1-1, with no clear D. This CDR3 has 13 amino acids. The V gene lost 5 bases and the J gene lost 0 bases, with 7 bases spanning the gap. In germline, CDR1 is LNHDA, CDR2 SQIVND (reference sequence). CDR3 bases: TGTGCCAGTAGTTCCGCCATGAACACTGAAGCTTTCTTT. Encoded protein: CASSSAMNTEAFF.

The chain joins TRBV7-9 to TRBJ1-3, with D possibly matching TRBD1 (6 bases). V lost 5 bases and J 4 bases, leaving 18 bases between the germline ends. Germline V lookup: CDR1 SEHNR, CDR2 FQNEAQ (reference sequence). This CDR3 is 16 amino acids long. CDR3 residues: CASSDRDTTPGNTIYF. Written as DNA, the CDR3 is TGTGCCAGCAGCGATCGGGACACCACACCAGGAAACACCATATATTTT.

The chain employs TRBV30 and TRBJ2-3, with 16 nucleotides matching TRBD2. The CDR3 runs to 15 residues. The germline CDR1 and CDR2 sequences are GTSNPN and SVGIG (reference sequence). With 1 base clipped from V and 6 bases from J, the junction kept 1 base outside the gene matches. The CDR3 region is CAWSGGLAGGDTQYF. Here the CDR3 DNA reads TGTGCCTGGAGTGGGGGACTAGCGGGGGGGGATACGCAGTATTTT.

This clone is medium-sized in the sample. The chain carries TRBV6-1 and TRBJ2-1, with 9 positions matching TRBD2. Germline lookup yields CDR1 MNHNS and CDR2 SASEGT. The CDR3 sequence is 14 residues long. Trimming at V came to 3 bases and at J to 9 bases, leaving 6 bases not matched to a gene. DNA of the CDR3: TGTGCCAGCAGTGAGATGCGGGGGGGTACTGAGCAGTTCTTC. The encoded protein is CASSEMRGGTEQFF.

By share, this clone counts as large. This chain uses TRBV15 with TRBJ1-5; D ambiguous. There are 15 residues in the CDR3. V lost 4 bases and J lost 1, with 11 bases in between. Germline loops: CDR1 LNHNV, CDR2 YYDKDF (reference sequence). In DNA, the CDR3 is TGTGCCACCAGCACTAGGACGGAAAGCAATCAGCCCCAGCATTTT. It is translated as CATSTRTESNQPQHF.